This T cell receptor beta chain appears in the sequencing data of a study of shared clonotypes between healthy human individuals. About the study: A couple of women and a few men aged 18 to 49 made up the donors.

V lost 1 base and J 8 bases, leaving 18 bases between the germline ends. Germline V gene lookup returns CDR1 SGHAT and CDR2 FQNNGV. The CDR3 runs to 16 residues. Once extracted for a subset, genomic DNA was divided evenly among several immunoSEQ plates. Replicate PCRs for unsorted PBMC used 300 ng DNA (roughly 29,000 T cell genomes). Original processing methods: ImmunoSEQ output held junction-only sequences without quality scores, so filtering differed. Repertoires were generated with immunoSEQ multiplex PCR, while TCRdb's copy carries only in-frame clones and drops some. V, J and clone size reflect that table, while D and trimming were determined from the DNA. The sample contains hundreds of thousands of clones, about 79% of which appear only once.

Sequences were obtained from PBMCs. J is TRBJ2-1 and V is TRBV11-2, with D tentatively TRBD2 (6 bases). The TCR sequence derives from a woman between 40 and 55 years old in good health. Some clones in this sample may be carry-over from other donors' samples. The CDR3 sequence: CASSLGSAGRSDEQFF. CDR3 DNA: TGTGCCAGCAGCTTAGGTTCCGCGGGGAGATCGGATGAGCAGTTCTTC. The full variable domain, its missing parts supplied by reference TRBV11-2 and TRBJ2-1, is EAGVAQSPRYKIIEKRQSVAFWCNPISGHATLYWYQQILGQGPKLLIQFQNNGVVDDSQLPKDRFSAERLKGVDSTLKIQPAKLEDSAVYLCASSLGSAGRSDEQFFGPGTRLTVL.